The 14 T cell receptor beta chains given below trace back to one sample, sequenced in a study of shared clonotypes between healthy human individuals. The repertoire was sequenced with immunoSEQ multiplex PCR; TCRdb's copy has only in-frame clones and lacks some. The data hold about 2.3 million clones, with approximately 90% observed a single time. Sequencing input: naive CD4+ T cells from PBMCs. Subset in this sample: CD45RA+ positively selected. Receptor source: a man between 18 and 29 years old in good health. Some clones in this sample may be carry-over from other donors' samples.

Worth noting for this clone: Other DNA sequences in this specimen translate into the identical CDR3. The J gene is TRBJ1-1, the V gene TRBV7-2; D gene uncertain. This CDR3 comprises 14 residues. Germline assignment: CDR1 SGHTA and CDR2 FQGNSA. Trimming removed 1 base at V and 0 bases at J, with 6 bases between. The CDR3 sequence is CASSLVGMNTEAFF. The CDR3 DNA reads as TGTGCCAGCAGCTTAGTTGGTATGAACACTGAAGCTTTCTTT. The variable domain in full, completed from reference TRBV7-2 and TRBJ1-1, reads GAGVSQSPSNKVTEKGKDVELRCDPISGHTALYWYRQSLGQGLEFLIYFQGNSAPDKSGLPSDRFSAERTGGSVSTLTIQRTQQEDSAVYLCASSLVGMNTEAFFGQGTRLTVV.

The chain couples TRBV5-5 to TRBJ1-5; D unresolved. The CDR3 has 15 amino acids. Germline CDR1 reads SGHKS; CDR2 reads YYEKEE (reference sequence). The V and J ends lost 2 bases and 4 bases respectively, with 13 bases between them. CDR3 nucleotides: TGTGCCAGCAGCTTCGGCTCACAGCTTAATCAGCCCCAGCATTTT. Residues: CASSFGSQLNQPQHF.

This chain joins TRBV5-5 and TRBJ1-1; D gene unclear. Germline CDR1 is SGHKS and CDR2 is YYEKEE (reference sequence). The ends were cut back, 3 bases at V and 0 bases at J, with 6 bases in the middle. CDR3 length: 13 residues. CDR3 sequence (DNA): TGTGCCAGCAGCTCGAGAATGAACACTGAAGCTTTCTTT. This sequence encodes CASSSRMNTEAFF.

The chain uses TRBV28 and TRBJ2-1; 9 bases fit TRBD2. J was trimmed by 8 bases and V by 0 bases; bases with no gene match: 5. Germline-derived CDR1 and CDR2 are MDHEN and SYDVKM. This CDR3 contains 15 residues. CDR3 in amino acids: CASSLWASGMDEQFF. CDR3 DNA sequence: TGTGCCAGCAGTTTATGGGCTAGCGGGATGGATGAGCAGTTCTTC.

The chain employs TRBV27 and TRBJ1-5; no clear D gene. This CDR3 has 14 residues. Per the germline V gene, CDR1 is MNHEY and CDR2 is SMNVEV (reference sequence). V lost 5 bases to trimming and J lost 2 bases, with 10 bases between them. This CDR3 is CASSAGMGNQPQHF. The DNA for the CDR3 is TGTGCCAGCAGTGCGGGGATGGGCAATCAGCCCCAGCATTTT.

The rearrangement links TRBV6-1 to TRBJ2-1; 7 bases line up with TRBD1. V dropped 2 bases and J dropped 3; count of bases not matched to a gene: 4. The length of the CDR3 is 15 residues. CDR1 MNHNS and CDR2 SASEGT come from the germline V gene. CDR3 nucleotides: TGTGCCAGCAGTGAACGCGCAGGGGGCTACAATGAGCAGTTCTTC. Translated, it gives CASSERAGGYNEQFF.

The chain is built from TRBV7-2 and TRBJ1-3; D unclear. Germline V gene lookup returns CDR1 SGHTA and CDR2 FQGNSA. The CDR3 is made up of 16 amino acids. Trimming pared 5 bases from V and 0 bases from J, leaving 14 bases between. This CDR3 is CASSPETARSGNTIYF. DNA of the CDR3: TGTGCCAGCAGCCCAGAGACGGCTCGCTCTGGAAACACCATATATTTT.

This clone has only one observation. The chain uses TRBV11-3 and TRBJ2-2; D is possibly TRBD1 (6 bases). The length of the CDR3 is 16 residues. Per the germline V gene, CDR1 is SGHNT and CDR2 is YENEEA. Trimming cost V 0 bases and J 1 base, with 9 bases left between them. In nucleotides, the CDR3 is TGTGCCAGCAGCTTAGAAGGGACAATGAACACCGGGGAGCTGTTTTTT. Translating it yields CASSLEGTMNTGELFF. The entire variable domain, with the rest obtained from reference TRBV11-3 and TRBJ2-2, is as follows: EAGVVQSPRYKIIEKKQPVAFWCNPISGHNTLYWYLQNLGQGPELLIRYENEEAVDDSQLPKDRFSAERLKGVDSTLKIQPAELGDSAVYLCASSLEGTMNTGELFFGEGSRLTVL.

This rearrangement joins TRBV4-1 to TRBJ2-7, with D unclear. Germline CDR1 reads MGHRA; CDR2 reads YSYEKL. Trimming took 1 base from V and 4 from J, leaving 14 bases between them. The length of the CDR3 is 15 residues. CDR3: CASSQARAARYEQYF. CDR3 DNA sequence: TGCGCCAGCAGCCAAGCCCGCGCCGCGAGGTACGAGCAGTACTTC.

There are a few counts of this clone. The chain uses TRBV19 and TRBJ1-2; D call uncertain. Trimming removed 4 bases from V and 4 bases from J, with 19 bases in between. This CDR3 has 16 amino acids. The germline V gene has CDR1 LNHDA and CDR2 SQIVND (reference sequence). The CDR3 region has the DNA TGTGCCAGTAGTACTCCTCGGGATCCAGCGTCCTATGGCTACACCTTC. As protein: CASSTPRDPASYGYTF.

The rearrangement joins TRBV10-3 to TRBJ2-3, with D perhaps matching TRBD2 (5 bases). Trimming took off 6 bases at V and 3 bases at J, with 10 bases between the two ends. The CDR3 runs to 13 residues. CDR1 ENHRY and CDR2 SYGVKD come from the germline V gene. CDR3 nucleotides: TGTGCCATCAGCCTACTAGGGACAGATACGCAGTATTTT. Translated: CAISLLGTDTQYF.

Notes on this clone: The sample contains more than one DNA sequence encoding this CDR3. V usage is TRBV18 and J usage is TRBJ2-3; TRBD1 is a possible D gene (6 bases). V was shortened by 1 base and J by 3 bases, with 8 bases between the two germline ends. CDR3 length: 14 amino acids. CDR1 KGHSH and CDR2 LQKENI come from the germline V gene. In nucleotides, the CDR3 is TGTGCCAGCTCACCACTGGACAGTACAGATACGCAGTATTTT. Its translation is CASSPLDSTDTQYF.

Concerning this clone itself: Different DNA sequences within this sample yield the same CDR3. J is TRBJ1-1 and V is TRBV7-9; TRBD1 might be the D (5 bases). The V end lost 6 bases, the J end lost 1 base, and 9 bases lay between the germline ends. Per germline, CDR1 SEHNR and CDR2 FQNEAQ (reference sequence). CDR3 size: 13 residues. The CDR3 nucleotides read TGTGCCAGCAGATGGGACGGGAACACTGAAGCTTTCTTT. Its translation: CASRWDGNTEAFF.

This clone came up once. The chain employs TRBV7-2 and TRBJ2-1; TRBD1 or TRBD2 may be the D gene (6 bases each). The CDR3 length is 15 residues. The germline CDR1 and CDR2 sequences are SGHTA and FQGNSA. The ends were cut back, 3 bases at V and 3 bases at J, with 12 bases in the middle. For the CDR3, the DNA is TGTGCCAGCAGCTTGGTCAGGGGACTCTACAATGAGCAGTTCTTC. As protein: CASSLVRGLYNEQFF.